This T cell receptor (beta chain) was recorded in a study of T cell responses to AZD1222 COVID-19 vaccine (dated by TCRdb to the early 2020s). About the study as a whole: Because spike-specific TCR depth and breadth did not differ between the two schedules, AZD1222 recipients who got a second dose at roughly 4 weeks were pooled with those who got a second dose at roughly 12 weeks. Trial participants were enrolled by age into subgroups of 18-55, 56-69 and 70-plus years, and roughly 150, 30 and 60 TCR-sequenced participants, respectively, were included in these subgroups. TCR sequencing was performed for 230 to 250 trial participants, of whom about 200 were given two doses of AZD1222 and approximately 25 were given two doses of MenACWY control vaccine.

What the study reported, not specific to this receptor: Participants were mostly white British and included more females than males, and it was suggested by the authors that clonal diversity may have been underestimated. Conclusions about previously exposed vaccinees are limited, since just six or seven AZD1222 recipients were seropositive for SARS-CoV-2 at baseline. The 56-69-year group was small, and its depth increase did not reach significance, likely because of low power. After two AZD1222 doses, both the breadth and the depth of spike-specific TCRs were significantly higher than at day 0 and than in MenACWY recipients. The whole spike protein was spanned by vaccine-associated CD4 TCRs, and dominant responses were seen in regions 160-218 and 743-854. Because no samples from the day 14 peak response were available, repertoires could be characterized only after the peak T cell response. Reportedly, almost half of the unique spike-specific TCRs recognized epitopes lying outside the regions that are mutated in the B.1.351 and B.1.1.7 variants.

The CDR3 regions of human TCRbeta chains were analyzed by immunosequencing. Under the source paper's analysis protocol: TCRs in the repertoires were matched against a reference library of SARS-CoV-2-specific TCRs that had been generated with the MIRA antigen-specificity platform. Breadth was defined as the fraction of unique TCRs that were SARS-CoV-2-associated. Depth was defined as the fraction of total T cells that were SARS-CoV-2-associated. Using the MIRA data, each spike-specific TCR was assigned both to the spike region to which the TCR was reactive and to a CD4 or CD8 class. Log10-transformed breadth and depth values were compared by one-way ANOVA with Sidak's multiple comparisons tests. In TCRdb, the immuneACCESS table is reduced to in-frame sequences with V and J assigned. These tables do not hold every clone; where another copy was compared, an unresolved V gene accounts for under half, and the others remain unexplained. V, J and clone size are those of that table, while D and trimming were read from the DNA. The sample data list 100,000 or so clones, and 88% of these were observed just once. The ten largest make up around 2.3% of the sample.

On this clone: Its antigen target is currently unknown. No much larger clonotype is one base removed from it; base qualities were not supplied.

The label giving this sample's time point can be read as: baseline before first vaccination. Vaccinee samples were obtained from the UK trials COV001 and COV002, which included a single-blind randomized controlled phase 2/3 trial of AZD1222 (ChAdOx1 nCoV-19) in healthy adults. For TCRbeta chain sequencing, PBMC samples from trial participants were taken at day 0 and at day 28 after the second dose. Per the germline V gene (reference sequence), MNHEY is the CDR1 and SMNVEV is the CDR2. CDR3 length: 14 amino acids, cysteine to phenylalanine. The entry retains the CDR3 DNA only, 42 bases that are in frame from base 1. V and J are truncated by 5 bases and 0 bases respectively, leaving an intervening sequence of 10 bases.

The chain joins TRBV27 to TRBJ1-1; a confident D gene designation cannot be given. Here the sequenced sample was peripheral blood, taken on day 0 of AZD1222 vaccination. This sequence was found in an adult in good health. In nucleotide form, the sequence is TGTGCCAGCAGTATTATGAGGATGAACACTGAAGCTTTCTTT. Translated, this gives CASSIMRMNTEAFF.